This paragraph reports one TCR beta chain. The sample is drawn from a study of blood T cell repertoires in COVID-19. Background on the study: The analysed material was cDNA or gDNA that came from T cells, B-cell-depleted T cells, or PBMCs.

Sequenced by immunoSEQ multiplex PCR; TCRdb stores in-frame clones only, minus some. The sample gives 200,000 to 300,000 clones, 80% to 90% of which show up once; 3.5% to 5% is in the top ten. The V and J ends lost 2 bases and 9 bases, in that order; junction bases with no gene match: 9. This CDR3 contains 15 residues. CDR1 is ENHRY, CDR2 SYGVKD, per germline. The sequence was collected from a man aged 55 to 70 with acute or convalescent COVID-19. The sequencing sample was made of peripheral blood. V gene TRBV10-3 combines with J gene TRBJ2-1; TRBD2 aligns across 8 bases. The CDR3 DNA follows: TGTGCCATCAGTGAGAGGGGAGGACTAGCTATTGAGCAGTTCTTC. Translation gives CAISERGGLAIEQFF.